This T cell receptor beta chain was sequenced during a study of blood T cell repertoires in COVID-19. Study-level information: Some COVID-19 samples were acute and others convalescent; all came from the United States, Italy and Spain. PBMCs, B-cell-depleted T cells, or T cells were the source of the cDNA or gDNA that made up the material.

As regards this clone: Germline is not matched at one junction end, which may reflect a read error.

Germline V lookup: CDR1 MNHNS, CDR2 SASEGT. This CDR3 contains 13 residues. Original handling: Amplification with reference gene primers provided the estimates of nucleated cell counts. Data came from immunoSEQ multiplex PCR; TCRdb stores just in-frame clones and leaves some out. The V and J calls and clone size are taken from that table; D and trimming were inferred from the DNA. Of about 74,000 clones detected, about 90% appear once; the ten largest clones hold 4.8%. This sequence originates from an elderly woman with acute or convalescent COVID-19. Sequenced: peripheral blood. V and J are TRBV6-1 and TRBJ1-1, with unresolved D. In DNA, the CDR3 is TGTGCCAGCAGCGAAGACGGACTCACTGAAGCTTTCTTT. It encodes CASSEDGLTEAFF.